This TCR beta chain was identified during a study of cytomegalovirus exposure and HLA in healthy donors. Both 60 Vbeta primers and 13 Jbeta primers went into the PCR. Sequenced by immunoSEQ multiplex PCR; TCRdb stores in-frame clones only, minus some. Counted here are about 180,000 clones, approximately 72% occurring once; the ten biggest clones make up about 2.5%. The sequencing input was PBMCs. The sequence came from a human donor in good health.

The CDR3 DNA is TGTGCCAGCAGCTCCCGACAGGGGCAGGGTGATGAAGCTTTCTTT. It encodes CASSSRQGQGDEAFF. The chain combines TRBV9 with TRBJ1-1; TRBD1 aligns across 8 bases. Germline V CDR1 and CDR2: SGDLS, YYNGEE. The CDR3 is 15 residues long. The ends lost 4 bases at V and 7 bases at J; junction bases unmatched: 12.